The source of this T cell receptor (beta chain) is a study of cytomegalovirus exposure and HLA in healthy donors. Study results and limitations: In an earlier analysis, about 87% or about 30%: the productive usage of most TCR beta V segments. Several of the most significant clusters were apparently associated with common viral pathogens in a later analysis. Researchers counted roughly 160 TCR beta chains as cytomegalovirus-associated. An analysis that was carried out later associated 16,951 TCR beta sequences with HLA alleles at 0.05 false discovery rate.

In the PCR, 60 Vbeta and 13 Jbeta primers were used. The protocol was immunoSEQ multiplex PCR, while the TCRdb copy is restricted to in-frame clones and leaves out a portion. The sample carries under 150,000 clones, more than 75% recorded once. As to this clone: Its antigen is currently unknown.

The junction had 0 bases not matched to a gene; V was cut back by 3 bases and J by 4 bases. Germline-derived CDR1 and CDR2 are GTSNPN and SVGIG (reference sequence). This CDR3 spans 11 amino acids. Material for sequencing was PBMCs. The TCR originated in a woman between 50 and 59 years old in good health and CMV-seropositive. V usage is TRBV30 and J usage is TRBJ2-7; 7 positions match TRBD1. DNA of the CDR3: TGTGCCTGGAGACAGGGGTACGAGCAGTACTTC. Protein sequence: CAWRQGYEQYF.